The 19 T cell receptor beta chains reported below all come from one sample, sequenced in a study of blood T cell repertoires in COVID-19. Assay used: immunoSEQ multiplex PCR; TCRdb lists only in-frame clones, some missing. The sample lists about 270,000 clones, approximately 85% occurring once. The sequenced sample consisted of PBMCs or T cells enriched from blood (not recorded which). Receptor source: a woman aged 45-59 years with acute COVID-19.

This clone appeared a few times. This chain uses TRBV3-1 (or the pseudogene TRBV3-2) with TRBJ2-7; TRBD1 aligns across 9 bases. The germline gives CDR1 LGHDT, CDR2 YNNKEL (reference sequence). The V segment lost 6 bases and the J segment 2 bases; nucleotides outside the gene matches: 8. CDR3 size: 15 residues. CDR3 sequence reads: CASSQRDRVPYEQYF. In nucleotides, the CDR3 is TGTGCCAGCAGTCAGCGGGACAGGGTGCCCTACGAGCAGTACTTC.

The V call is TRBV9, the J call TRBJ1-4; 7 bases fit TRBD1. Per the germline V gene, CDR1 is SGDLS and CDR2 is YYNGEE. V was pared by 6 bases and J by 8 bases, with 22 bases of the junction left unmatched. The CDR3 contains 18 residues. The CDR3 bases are TGTGCCAGCATTCTCCCGAGGGGGACAGACTTTGGGAAAGAAAAACTGTTTTTT. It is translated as CASILPRGTDFGKEKLFF.

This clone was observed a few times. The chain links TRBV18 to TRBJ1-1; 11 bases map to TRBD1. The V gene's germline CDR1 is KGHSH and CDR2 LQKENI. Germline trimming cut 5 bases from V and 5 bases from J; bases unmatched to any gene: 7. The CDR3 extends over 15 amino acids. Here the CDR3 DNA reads TGTGCCAGCTCAGTTTCGGACAGGGGGCGGACTGAAGCTTTCTTT. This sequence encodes CASSVSDRGRTEAFF.

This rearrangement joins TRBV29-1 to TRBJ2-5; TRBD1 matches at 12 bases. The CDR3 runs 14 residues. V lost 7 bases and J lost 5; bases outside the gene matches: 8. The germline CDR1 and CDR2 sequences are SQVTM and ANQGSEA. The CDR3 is CSASGTGGLETQYF. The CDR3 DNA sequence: TGCAGCGCCTCCGGGACAGGGGGCCTGGAGACCCAGTACTTC.

In DNA, the CDR3 is TGTGCCAGCAGCTTCAATAGCGCCGAGACCCAGTACTTC. Encoded protein: CASSFNSAETQYF. The chain links TRBV11-2 to TRBJ2-5, with TRBD2 as a possible D gene (5 bases). V was cut by 3 bases and J by 5 bases, with 10 bases left in between. CDR3 length: 13 residues. Germline CDR1 is SGHAT and CDR2 is FQNNGV.

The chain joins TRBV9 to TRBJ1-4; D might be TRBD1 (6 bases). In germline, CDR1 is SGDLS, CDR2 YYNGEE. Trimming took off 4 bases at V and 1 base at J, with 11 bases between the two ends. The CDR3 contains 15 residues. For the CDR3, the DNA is TGTGCCAGCAGCCCCGGACAGCAAACTAATGAAAAACTGTTTTTT. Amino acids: CASSPGQQTNEKLFF. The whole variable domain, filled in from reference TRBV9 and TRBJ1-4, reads DSGVTQTPKHLITATGQRVTLRCSPRSGDLSVYWYQQSLDQGLQFLIQYYNGEERAKGNILERFSAQQFPDLHSELNLSSLELGDSALYFCASSPGQQTNEKLFFGSGTQLSVL.

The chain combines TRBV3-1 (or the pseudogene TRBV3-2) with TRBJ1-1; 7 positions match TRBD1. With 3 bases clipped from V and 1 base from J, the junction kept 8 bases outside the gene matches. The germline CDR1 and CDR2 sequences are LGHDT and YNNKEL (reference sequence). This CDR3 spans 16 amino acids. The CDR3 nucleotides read TGTGCCAGCAGCCATATCACCGGGACAGCGAACACTGAAGCTTTCTTT. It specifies CASSHITGTANTEAFF.

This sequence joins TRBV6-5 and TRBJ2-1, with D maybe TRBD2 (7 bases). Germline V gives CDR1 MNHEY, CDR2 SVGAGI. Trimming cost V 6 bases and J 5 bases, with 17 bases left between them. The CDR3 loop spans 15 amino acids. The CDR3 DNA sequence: TGTGCCAGCAGCAGGGGAGGGGGATCCCACAATGAGCAGTTCTTC. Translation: CASSRGGGSHNEQFF.

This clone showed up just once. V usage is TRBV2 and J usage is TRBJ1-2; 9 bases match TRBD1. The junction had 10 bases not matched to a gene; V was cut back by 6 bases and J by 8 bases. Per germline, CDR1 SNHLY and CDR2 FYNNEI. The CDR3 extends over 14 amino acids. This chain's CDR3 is CASRSGTGHGGYTF. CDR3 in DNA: TGTGCCAGCAGATCCGGGACAGGGCATGGAGGCTACACCTTC.

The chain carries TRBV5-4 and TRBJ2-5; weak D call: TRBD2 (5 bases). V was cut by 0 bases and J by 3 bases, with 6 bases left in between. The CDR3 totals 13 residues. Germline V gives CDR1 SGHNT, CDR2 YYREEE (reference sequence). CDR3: CASSLDGEETQYF. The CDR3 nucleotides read TGTGCCAGCAGCTTGGACGGGGAAGAGACCCAGTACTTC.

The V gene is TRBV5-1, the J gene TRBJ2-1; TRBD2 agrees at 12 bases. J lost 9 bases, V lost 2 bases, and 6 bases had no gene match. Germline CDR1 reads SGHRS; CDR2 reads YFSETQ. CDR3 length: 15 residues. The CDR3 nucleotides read TGCGCCAGCAGCTTTCGGACTAGCGGGGACGGTGAGCAGTTCTTC. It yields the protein CASSFRTSGDGEQFF.

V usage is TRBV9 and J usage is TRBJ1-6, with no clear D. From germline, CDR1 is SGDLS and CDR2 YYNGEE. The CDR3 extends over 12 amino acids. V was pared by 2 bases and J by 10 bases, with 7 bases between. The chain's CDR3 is CASSVPGSPLHF. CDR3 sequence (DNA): TGTGCCAGCAGCGTCCCCGGGTCACCCCTCCACTTT.

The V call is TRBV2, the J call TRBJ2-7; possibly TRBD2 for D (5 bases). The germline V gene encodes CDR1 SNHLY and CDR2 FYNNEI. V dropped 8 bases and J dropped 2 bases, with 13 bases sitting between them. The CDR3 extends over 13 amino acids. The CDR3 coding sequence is TGTGCCAGCCGGAGGAGGTTGCCCTACGAGCAGTACTTC. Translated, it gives CASRRRLPYEQYF.

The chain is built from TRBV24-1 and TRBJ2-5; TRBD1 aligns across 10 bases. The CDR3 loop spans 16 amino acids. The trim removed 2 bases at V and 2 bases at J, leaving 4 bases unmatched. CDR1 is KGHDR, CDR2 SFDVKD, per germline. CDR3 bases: TGTGCCACCAGTGATTACGGGACAGGGGATCAAGAGACCCAGTACTTC. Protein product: CATSDYGTGDQETQYF.

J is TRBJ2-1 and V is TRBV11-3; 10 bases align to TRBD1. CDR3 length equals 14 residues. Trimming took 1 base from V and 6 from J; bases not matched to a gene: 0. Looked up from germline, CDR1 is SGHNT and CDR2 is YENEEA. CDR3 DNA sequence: TGTGCCAGCAGCTTAGGGGACAGGGGCAATGAGCAGTTCTTC. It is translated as CASSLGDRGNEQFF.

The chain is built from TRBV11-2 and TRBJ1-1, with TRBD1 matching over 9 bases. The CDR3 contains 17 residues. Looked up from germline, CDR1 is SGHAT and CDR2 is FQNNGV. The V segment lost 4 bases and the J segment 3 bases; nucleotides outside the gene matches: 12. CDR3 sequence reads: CASSSVTGTGFYTEAFF. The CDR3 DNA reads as TGTGCCAGCAGCTCCGTGACGGGGACAGGGTTTTACACTGAAGCTTTCTTT.

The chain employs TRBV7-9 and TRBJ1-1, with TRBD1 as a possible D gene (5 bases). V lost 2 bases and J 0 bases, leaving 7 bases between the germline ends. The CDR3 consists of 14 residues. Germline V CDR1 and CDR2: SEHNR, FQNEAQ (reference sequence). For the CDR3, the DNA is TGTGCCAGCAGCTTATTGACAGTGAACACTGAAGCTTTCTTT. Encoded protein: CASSLLTVNTEAFF.

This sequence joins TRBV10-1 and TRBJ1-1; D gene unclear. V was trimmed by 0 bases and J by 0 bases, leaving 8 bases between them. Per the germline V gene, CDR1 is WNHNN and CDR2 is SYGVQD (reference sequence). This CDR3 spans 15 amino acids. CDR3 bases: TGCGCCAGCAGTGAGTCCGCAGGAATGAACACTGAAGCTTTCTTT. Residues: CASSESAGMNTEAFF.

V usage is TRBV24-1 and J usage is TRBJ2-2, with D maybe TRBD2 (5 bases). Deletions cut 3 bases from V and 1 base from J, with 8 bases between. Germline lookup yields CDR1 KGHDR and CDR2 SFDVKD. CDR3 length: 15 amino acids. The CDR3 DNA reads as TGTGCCACCAGTGATCCCGGGAAGAACACCGGGGAGCTGTTTTTT. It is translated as CATSDPGKNTGELFF.